The clone carrying this TCR beta chain was counted only a few times. Its antigen is not known. Lactation, pregnancy, other autoimmune disease or uncontrolled infection led to exclusion of patients. Using about 10 ml of fresh peripheral blood, PBMCs were prepared. The sample originates from a study of T cells in Graves' hyperthyroidism and ophthalmopathy. Authors of the study amplified TCR beta CDR3 regions from RNA transcripts. A first-round RT-PCR of the TCR CDR3 used the HTBI primer set. TCRdb re-analysed the multiplex PCR reads in MiXCR, keeping a single row per CDR3 protein. The table records hundreds of thousands of distinct CDR3 sequences, 14% to 15% of them present only once. General study findings and limits: In the blood, most expanded thyroid clonotypes above 0.001 appeared as well.

Sequencing was done on a sample of blood. This clonotype was sampled from a man younger than 30 with Graves' ophthalmopathy.

The CDR3 DNA follows: TGTGCCAGCCAACAGGGGTCTGGTGGCTACACCTTC. Translated, it gives CASQQGSGGYTF. The V and J genes are TRBV7-9 and TRBJ1-2; 7 bases agree with TRBD1. V shed 8 bases and J 7 bases; nucleotides not matched to a gene: 7. Per germline, CDR1 SEHNR and CDR2 FQNEAQ (reference sequence). The CDR3 totals 12 residues.